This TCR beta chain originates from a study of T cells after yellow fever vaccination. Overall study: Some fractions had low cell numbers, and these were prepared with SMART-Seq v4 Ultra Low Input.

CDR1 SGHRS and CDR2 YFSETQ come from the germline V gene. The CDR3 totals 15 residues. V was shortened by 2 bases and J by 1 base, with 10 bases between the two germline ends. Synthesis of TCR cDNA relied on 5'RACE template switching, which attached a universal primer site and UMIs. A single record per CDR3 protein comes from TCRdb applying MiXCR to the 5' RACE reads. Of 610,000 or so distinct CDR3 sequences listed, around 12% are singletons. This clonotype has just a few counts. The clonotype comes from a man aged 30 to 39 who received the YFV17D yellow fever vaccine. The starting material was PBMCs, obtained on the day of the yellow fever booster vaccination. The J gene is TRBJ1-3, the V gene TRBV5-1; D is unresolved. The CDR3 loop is CASSLTTPSGNTIYF. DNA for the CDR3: TGCGCCAGCAGCTTAACGACACCTTCTGGAAACACCATATATTTT.